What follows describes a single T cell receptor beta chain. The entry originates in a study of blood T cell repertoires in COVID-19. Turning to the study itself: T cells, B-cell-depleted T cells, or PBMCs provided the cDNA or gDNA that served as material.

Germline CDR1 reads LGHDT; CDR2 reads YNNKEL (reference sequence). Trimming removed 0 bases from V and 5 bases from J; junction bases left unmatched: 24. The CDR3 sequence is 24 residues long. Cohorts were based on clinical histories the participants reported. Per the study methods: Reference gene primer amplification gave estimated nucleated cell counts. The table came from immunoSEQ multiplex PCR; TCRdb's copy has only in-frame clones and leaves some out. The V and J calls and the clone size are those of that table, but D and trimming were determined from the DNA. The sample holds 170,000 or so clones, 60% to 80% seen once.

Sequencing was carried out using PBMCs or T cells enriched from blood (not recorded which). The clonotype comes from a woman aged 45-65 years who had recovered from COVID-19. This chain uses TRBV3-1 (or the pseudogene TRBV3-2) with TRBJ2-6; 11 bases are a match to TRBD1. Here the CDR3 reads CASSQDIPLQGQGALMRWANVLTF. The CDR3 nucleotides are TGTGCCAGCAGCCAAGATATCCCCCTTCAAGGACAGGGGGCCCTGATGCGCTGGGCCAACGTCCTGACTTTC.